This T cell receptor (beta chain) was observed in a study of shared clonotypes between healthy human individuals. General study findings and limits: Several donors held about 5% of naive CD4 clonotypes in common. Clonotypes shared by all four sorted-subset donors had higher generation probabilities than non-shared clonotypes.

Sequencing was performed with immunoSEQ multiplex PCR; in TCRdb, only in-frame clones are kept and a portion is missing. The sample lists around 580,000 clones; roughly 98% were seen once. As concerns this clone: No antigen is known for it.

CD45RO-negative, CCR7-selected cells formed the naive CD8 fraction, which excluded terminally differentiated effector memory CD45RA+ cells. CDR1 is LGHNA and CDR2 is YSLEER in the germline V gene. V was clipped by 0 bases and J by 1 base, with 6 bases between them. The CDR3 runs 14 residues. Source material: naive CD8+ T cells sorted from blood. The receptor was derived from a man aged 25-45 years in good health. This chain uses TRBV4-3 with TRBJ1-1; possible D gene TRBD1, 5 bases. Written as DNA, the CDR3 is TGCGCCAGCAGCCAAGATGGGGCGAACACTGAAGCTTTCTTT. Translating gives CASSQDGANTEAFF.